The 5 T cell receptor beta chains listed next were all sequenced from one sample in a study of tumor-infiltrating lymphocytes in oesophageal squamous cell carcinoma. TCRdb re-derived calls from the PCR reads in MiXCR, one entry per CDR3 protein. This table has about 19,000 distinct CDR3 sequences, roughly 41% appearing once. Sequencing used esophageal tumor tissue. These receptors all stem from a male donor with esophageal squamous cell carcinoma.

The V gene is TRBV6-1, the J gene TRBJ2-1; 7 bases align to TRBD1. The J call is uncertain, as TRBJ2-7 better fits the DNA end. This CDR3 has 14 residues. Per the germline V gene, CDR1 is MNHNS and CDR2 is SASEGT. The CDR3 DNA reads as TGTGCCAGCAGTGACGCAGGGGGTGTCAACGAGCAGTACTTC. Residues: CASSDAGGVNEQYF.

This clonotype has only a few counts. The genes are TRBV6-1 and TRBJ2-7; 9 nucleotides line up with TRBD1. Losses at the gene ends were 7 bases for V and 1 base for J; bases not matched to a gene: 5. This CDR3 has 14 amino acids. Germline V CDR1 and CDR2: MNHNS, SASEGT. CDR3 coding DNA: TGTGCCAGCAATACCGGGACAGGGTCCTACGAGCAGTACTTC. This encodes CASNTGTGSYEQYF.

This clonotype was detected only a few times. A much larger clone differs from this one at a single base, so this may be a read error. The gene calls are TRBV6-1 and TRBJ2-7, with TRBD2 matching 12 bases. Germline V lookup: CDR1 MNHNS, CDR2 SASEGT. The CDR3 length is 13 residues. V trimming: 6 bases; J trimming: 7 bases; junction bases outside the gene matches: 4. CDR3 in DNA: TGTGCCAGCAGCCTAGCGGGAGGGAATGAGCAGTACTTC. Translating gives CASSLAGGNEQYF.

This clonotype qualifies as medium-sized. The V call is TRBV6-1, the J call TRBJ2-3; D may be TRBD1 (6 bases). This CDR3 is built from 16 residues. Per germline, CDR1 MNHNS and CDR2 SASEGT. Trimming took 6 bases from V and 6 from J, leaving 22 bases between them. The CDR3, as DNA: TGTGCCAGCAGCCAATATGGACAGTCTCGCTCGGATACGCAGTATTTT. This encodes CASSQYGQSRSDTQYF.

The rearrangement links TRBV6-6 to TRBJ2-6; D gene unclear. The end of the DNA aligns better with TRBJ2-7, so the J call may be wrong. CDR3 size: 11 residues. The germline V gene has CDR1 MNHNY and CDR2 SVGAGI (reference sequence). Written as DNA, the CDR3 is TGTGCCAGCAGCGACGGGCGCCAGCAGTACTTC. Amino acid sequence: CASSDGRQQYF.